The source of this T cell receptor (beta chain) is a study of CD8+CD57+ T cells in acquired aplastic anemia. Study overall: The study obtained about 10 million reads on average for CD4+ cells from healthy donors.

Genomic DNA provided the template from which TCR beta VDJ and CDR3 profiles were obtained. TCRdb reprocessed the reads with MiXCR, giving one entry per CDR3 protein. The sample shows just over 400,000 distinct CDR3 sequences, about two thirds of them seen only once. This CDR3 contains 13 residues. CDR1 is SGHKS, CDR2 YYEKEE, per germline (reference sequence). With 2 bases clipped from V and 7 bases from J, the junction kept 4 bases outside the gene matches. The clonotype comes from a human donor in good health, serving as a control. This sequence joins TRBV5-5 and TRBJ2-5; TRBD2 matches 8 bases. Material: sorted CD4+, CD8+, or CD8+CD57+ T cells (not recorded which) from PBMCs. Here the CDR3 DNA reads TGTGCCAGCAGCTTCGCGGGGGGCGGGACCCAGTACTTC. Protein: CASSFAGGGTQYF.